Below are 27 T cell receptor beta chains sequenced from a single sample in a study of T-cell reconstitution after alpha-beta-depleted transplantation in children. Construction of the TCRbeta library involved unique molecular identifiers. TCRdb redid the calling of the PCR reads with MiXCR, one entry per CDR3 protein. The profile covers a few hundred thousand distinct CDR3 sequences, with 9.7% appearing a single time and about 5.4% taken by the ten largest. This specimen consisted of PBMCs from the stem cell graft donor, obtained from the stem cell graft. The source is a human donor who donated a stem cell graft to a child with SCID.

Concerning this clonotype: A read error is possible here, since a much larger clone lies one base away. The chain uses TRBV7-6 and TRBJ2-5; D uncertain. Germline assignment: CDR1 SGHVS and CDR2 FNYEAQ. V lost 5 bases, J lost 8 bases, and 21 bases lay in between. The CDR3 contains 15 residues. CDR3 DNA sequence: TGTGCCAGCAGCCCCCCCGCCGGCTTACCAGACACCCAGTACTTC. It encodes CASSPPAGLPDTQYF.

This clonotype has a count of ten or more. V usage is TRBV24-1 and J usage is TRBJ2-1; D not resolved. CDR1 and CDR2 from the germline V gene are KGHDR and SFDVKD. This CDR3 is built from 15 residues. V dropped 4 bases and J dropped 4 bases, with 13 bases sitting between them. CDR3 protein: CATSDPRHPYNEQFF. The CDR3 coding sequence is TGTGCCACCAGTGACCCGAGACACCCTTACAATGAGCAGTTCTTC.

The V gene is TRBV5-4, the J gene TRBJ2-1; tentatively, D is TRBD2 (6 bases). The CDR3 is 13 amino acids. CDR1 and CDR2 from the germline V gene are SGHNT and YYREEE (reference sequence). Trimming took off 4 bases at V and 9 bases at J, with 14 bases between the two ends. In DNA, the CDR3 is TGTGCCAGCAGCGGAAGGGACTTGCGTGAGCAGTTCTTC. It codes for CASSGRDLREQFF.

About this clonotype itself: It may be a read error: a sequence one base away is much more abundant. The rearrangement joins TRBV4-3 to TRBJ2-2; 9 positions match TRBD1. Looked up from germline, CDR1 is LGHNA and CDR2 is YSLEER. The CDR3 loop spans 19 amino acids. V gave up 4 bases and J gave up 5 bases; unmatched junction bases: 17. CDR3: CASSLDTRHRGRETGELFF. DNA for the CDR3: TGCGCCAGCAGCCTAGATACGCGACACAGGGGGCGGGAAACCGGGGAGCTGTTTTTT.

The J gene is TRBJ2-2, the V gene TRBV5-1; D gene unclear. The V gene lost 5 bases and the J gene lost 7 bases, with 15 bases spanning the gap. Germline V lookup: CDR1 SGHRS, CDR2 YFSETQ. CDR3 size: 14 residues. The CDR3 reads CASRGLSDVGELFF. CDR3 DNA: TGCGCCAGCAGGGGTCTGAGCGATGTCGGGGAGCTGTTTTTT. Complete variable domain (other parts from reference TRBV5-1 and TRBJ2-2): KAGVTQTPRYLIKTRGQQVTLSCSPISGHRSVSWYQQTPGQGLQFLFEYFSETQRNKGNFPGRFSGRQFSNSRSEMNVSTLELGDSALYLCASRGLSDVGELFFGEGSRLTVL.

This clonotype was counted many times. The V call is TRBV12-3 or TRBV12-4, the J call TRBJ1-1; D is ambiguous. This CDR3 spans 15 amino acids. V was cut by 4 bases and J by 10 bases, with 22 bases left in between. CDR3 residues: CASSSSLAESRGAFF. The CDR3 nucleotides read TGTGCCAGCAGTTCCTCCCTGGCGGAATCCCGTGGAGCTTTCTTT.

This clonotype was seen at least ten times. The chain joins TRBV7-3 to TRBJ2-7; the D call may be TRBD1 or TRBD2 (5 bases each). In germline, CDR1 is SGHTA, CDR2 FQGTGA. V was shortened by 5 bases and J by 0 bases, with 17 bases between the two germline ends. CDR3 size: 16 residues. In nucleotides, the CDR3 is TGTGCCAGCAGCCCCCCCGGGGCTCTTTCCTCCTACGAGCAGTACTTC. This encodes CASSPPGALSSYEQYF.

This clonotype has ten or more counts. For the CDR3, the DNA is TGTGCCAGCAGCCTCCGGGACAGGGGAATTGGATTGGGAGAGACCCAGTACTTC. Its protein product is CASSLRDRGIGLGETQYF. The chain uses TRBV7-8 and TRBJ2-5; 10 bases agree with TRBD1. V trimming: 5 bases; J trimming: 4 bases; junction bases outside the gene matches: 16. CDR3 length: 18 amino acids. From germline, CDR1 is SGHVS and CDR2 FQNEAQ.

This clonotype was picked up many times. The chain combines TRBV7-8 with TRBJ2-2; D may be TRBD1 or TRBD2 (5 bases each). This CDR3 region has 18 residues. From germline, CDR1 is SGHVS and CDR2 FQNEAQ. The V end was cut by 3 bases, the J end by 2 bases, with 19 bases between. CDR3 sequence: CASSFEYGQGANTGELFF. DNA of the CDR3: TGTGCCAGCAGCTTCGAGTACGGGCAGGGAGCTAACACCGGGGAGCTGTTTTTT.

A word on this clonotype: This may stem from a read error, because a much larger clone lies one nucleotide away. The chain recombines TRBV5-6 with TRBJ2-7; D possibly corresponds to TRBD1 (6 bases). The CDR3 runs 13 residues. Germline lookup yields CDR1 SGHDT and CDR2 YYEEEE. Trimming removed 7 bases at V and 4 bases at J, with 15 bases between. The chain's CDR3 is CASGPGAPYEQYF. CDR3 in DNA: TGTGCCAGCGGGCCAGGGGCCCCTTACGAGCAGTACTTC.

This clonotype was seen at least ten times. This chain links TRBV20-1 with TRBJ1-5; D gene ambiguous. CDR1 is DFQATT, CDR2 SNEGSKA, per germline (reference sequence). Trimming left V 3 bases short and J 0 bases short, with 6 bases between. CDR3 size: 13 residues. The DNA for the CDR3 is TGCAGTGCTAGGGTGGGTAGCAATCAGCCCCAGCATTTT. It encodes CSARVGSNQPQHF.

This clonotype was found many times. This rearrangement joins TRBV3-1 to TRBJ1-3, with D unresolved. Germline CDR1 and CDR2: LGHDT and YNNKEL (reference sequence). Trimming shortened V by 4 bases and J by 3 bases, and 19 bases separated the two germline ends. CDR3 length: 17 amino acids. CDR3 coding DNA: TGTGCCAGCAGCCCTAATTTAGGGCAGATAGTTGGAAACACCATATATTTT. Protein: CASSPNLGQIVGNTIYF.

This chain links TRBV3-1 with TRBJ2-2; 9 nucleotides align to TRBD1. The CDR3 sequence is 15 residues long. CDR1 and CDR2 from the germline V gene are LGHDT and YNNKEL (reference sequence). V shed 11 bases and J 6 bases; nucleotides not matched to a gene: 13. CDR3 residues: CAFCQDRGGAGELFF. CDR3 sequence (DNA): TGTGCCTTCTGCCAGGACAGGGGTGGTGCCGGGGAGCTGTTTTTT. Full variable domain (missing parts from reference TRBV3-1 and TRBJ2-2): DTAVSQTPKYLVTQMGNDKSIKCEQNLGHDTMYWYKQDSKKFLKIMFSYNNKELIINETVPNRFSPKSPDKAHLNLHINSLELGDSAVYFCAFCQDRGGAGELFFGEGSRLTVL.

The chain carries TRBV20-1 and TRBJ2-7; 13 bases fit TRBD2. Germline V CDR1 and CDR2: DFQATT, SNEGSKA (reference sequence). This CDR3 has 17 amino acids. The CDR3 protein is CCARGGLAGAVPYEQYF. The DNA of the CDR3 is TGCTGCGCTAGAGGCGGACTAGCGGGGGCGGTTCCCTACGAGCAGTACTTC.

This clonotype has at least ten counts. The J gene is TRBJ1-1, the V gene TRBV7-6; possibly TRBD1 for D (6 bases). Germline CDR1 SGHVS, CDR2 FNYEAQ. This CDR3 is 13 amino acids long. Trimming cost V 5 bases and J 7 bases, with 14 bases left between them. CDR3 bases: TGTGCCAGCAGCCCGTGGGGGGGCGGTGAAGCTTTCTTT. Translated: CASSPWGGGEAFF.

This clonotype was recorded many times. The chain recombines TRBV6-5 with TRBJ2-5; 13 bases fit TRBD2. V trimming: 0 bases; J trimming: 6 bases; junction bases outside the gene matches: 10. In germline, CDR1 is MNHEY, CDR2 SVGAGI. CDR3 length: 18 residues. The CDR3, as DNA: TGTGCCAGCAGTTACTCGATTTTTACTAGCGGGGGGGCGAAGACCCAGTACTTC. Its translation: CASSYSIFTSGGAKTQYF.

This clonotype was seen many times. The V call is TRBV27, the J call TRBJ1-2; D is possibly TRBD1 (5 bases). Trimming left V 5 bases short and J 2 bases short, with 18 bases between. The V gene's germline CDR1 is MNHEY and CDR2 SMNVEV (reference sequence). CDR3 length equals 16 residues. The CDR3 here is CASSPVGPWDNYGYTF. CDR3 DNA: TGTGCCAGCAGTCCCGTTGGGCCCTGGGACAACTATGGCTACACCTTC.

This clonotype has more than one count but fewer than ten. The J gene is TRBJ2-2, the V gene TRBV5-1; no reliable D call. V was pared by 0 bases and J by 3 bases, with 9 bases between. CDR1 is SGHRS and CDR2 is YFSETQ in the germline V gene. This CDR3 is 15 amino acids long. The CDR3 region has the DNA TGCGCCAGCAGCTTGGTTCAGAAGGACACCGGGGAGCTGTTTTTT. This translates into CASSLVQKDTGELFF.

This clonotype was seen many times. The chain links TRBV20-1 to TRBJ2-7; D is unclear. Deletions cut 7 bases from V and 0 bases from J, with 10 bases between. Germline CDR1 and CDR2: DFQATT and SNEGSKA (reference sequence). The CDR3 has 12 amino acids. The chain's CDR3 is CSVFGDSYEQYF. DNA of the CDR3: TGCAGTGTTTTTGGGGACTCCTACGAGCAGTACTTC.

This clonotype appeared many times. V is TRBV12-3 or TRBV12-4 and J is TRBJ2-7, with 10 bases fitting TRBD2. The CDR3 has 19 amino acids. Germline trimming cut 6 bases from V and 0 bases from J; bases unmatched to any gene: 17. This CDR3 is CASRGPGLAPRRNSYEQYF. DNA of the CDR3: TGTGCCAGCAGGGGACCGGGACTAGCGCCGCGCCGTAACTCCTACGAGCAGTACTTC.

This clonotype was observed at least ten times. The gene calls are TRBV9 and TRBJ2-7; D is tentatively TRBD1 or TRBD2 (6 bases each). Germline loops: CDR1 SGDLS, CDR2 YYNGEE. CDR3 length: 15 residues. V lost 1 base and J 2 bases, leaving 13 bases between the germline ends. DNA of the CDR3: TGTGCCAGCAGCGTAACCGGGGGCCCTACCTACGAGCAGTACTTC. It codes for CASSVTGGPTYEQYF.

This clonotype was detected many times. The chain joins TRBV3-1 to TRBJ2-5, with D possibly matching TRBD2 (5 bases). Germline CDR1 is LGHDT and CDR2 is YNNKEL (reference sequence). V was cut by 4 bases and J by 4 bases, with 19 bases left in between. The CDR3 runs to 16 residues. The CDR3 nucleotides read TGTGCCAGCAGCCGCAACGGACGGGGATCCGGAGAGACCCAGTACTTC. Its protein is CASSRNGRGSGETQYF.

This clonotype was counted a few times. The chain combines TRBV2 with TRBJ1-2, with TRBD1 as a possible D gene (5 bases). CDR1 and CDR2 from the germline V gene are SNHLY and FYNNEI. V was clipped by 4 bases and J by 1 base, with 10 bases between them. This CDR3 contains 14 residues. The CDR3: CASSVRDHNYGYTF. CDR3 nucleotides: TGTGCCAGCAGTGTGAGGGACCATAACTATGGCTACACCTTC.

This clonotype was detected many times. The chain recombines TRBV6-1 with TRBJ1-5, with TRBD1 matching 8 bases. V was clipped by 3 bases and J by 4 bases; unmatched bases: 5. The CDR3 is 15 residues long. Germline V gives CDR1 MNHNS, CDR2 SASEGT. The CDR3 coding sequence is TGTGCCAGCAGTGACACGGGACAGGAGAATCAGCCCCAGCATTTT. As protein: CASSDTGQENQPQHF.

This clonotype occurred many times. The rearrangement uses TRBV5-5 and TRBJ1-1; TRBD1 might be the D (5 bases). Per the germline V gene, CDR1 is SGHKS and CDR2 is YYEKEE (reference sequence). This CDR3 has 14 residues. Trimming stripped 5 bases from V and 3 bases from J, with 14 bases between. DNA for the CDR3: TGTGCCAGCAGGCTCGGGGCGCGGGACACTGAAGCTTTCTTT. Translated, it gives CASRLGARDTEAFF.

This clonotype was counted at least ten times. V gene TRBV5-1 combines with J gene TRBJ2-7; the D is unclear. The CDR3 covers 15 residues. Looked up from germline, CDR1 is SGHRS and CDR2 is YFSETQ. With 0 bases removed from V and 2 bases from J, the gap between germline ends came to 12 bases. The CDR3 is CASSLDIGWTYEQYF. CDR3 coding DNA: TGCGCCAGCAGCTTGGATATAGGGTGGACCTACGAGCAGTACTTC.

This clonotype was detected many times. This chain uses TRBV9 with TRBJ1-4; D not certain. The germline CDR1 and CDR2 sequences are SGDLS and YYNGEE. Deletions cut 0 bases from V and 12 bases from J, with 18 bases between. The CDR3 runs 15 residues. This CDR3 reads CASSVDEFTPRQLFF. The CDR3 DNA reads as TGTGCCAGCAGCGTAGACGAGTTTACCCCCCGCCAACTGTTTTTT.